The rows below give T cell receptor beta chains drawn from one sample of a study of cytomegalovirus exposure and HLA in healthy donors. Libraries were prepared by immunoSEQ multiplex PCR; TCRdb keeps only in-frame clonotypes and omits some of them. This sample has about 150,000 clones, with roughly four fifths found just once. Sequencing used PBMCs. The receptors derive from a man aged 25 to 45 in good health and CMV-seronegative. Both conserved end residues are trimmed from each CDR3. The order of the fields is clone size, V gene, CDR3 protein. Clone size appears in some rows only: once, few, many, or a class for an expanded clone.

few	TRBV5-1	ASSLWGTSGSSETQY
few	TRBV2	ASRETPNYGYT
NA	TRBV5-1	ASSSLSASGETQY
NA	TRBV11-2	ASSLEAGSTGNTIY
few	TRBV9	ASSGPQGSGYNEQF
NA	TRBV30	AWSVQGYAQY
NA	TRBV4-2	ASSQGDRGEKLF
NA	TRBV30	AWKGGVGNTEAF
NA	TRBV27	ASSTISGVNGELF
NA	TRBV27	ASSLGGPSTEAF
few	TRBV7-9	SSSERTSGRAGEQF
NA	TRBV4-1	ASSQDTQLGTYEQY
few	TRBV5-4	ASSPPRTSGRNEQF
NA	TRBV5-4	ASSRMDGVNTEAF
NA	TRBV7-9	ASSFTGGRSTDTQY
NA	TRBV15	ATSGGWGNQPQH
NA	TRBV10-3	AISEAVSGTVDYGYT
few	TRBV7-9	ASSVSGTRGGNEQF
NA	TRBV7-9	ASSLPGGTQY
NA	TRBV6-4	ASSISEGNQPQH
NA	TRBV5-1	ASSPGGQAADTQY
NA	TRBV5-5	ASSQLPRDSGNTIY
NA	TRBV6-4	ASSEIGGAGEPQH
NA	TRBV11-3	ASSLGTSAAGELF
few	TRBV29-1	SVERLADKSNSYEQY
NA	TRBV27	ASSPLPGLTYEQY
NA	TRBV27	ASTLGLAGVNEQF
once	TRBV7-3	ASSLKAGLTEAF
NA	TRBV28	ASSLLQGGNQPQH
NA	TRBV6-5	ASSPPGQGNEQF
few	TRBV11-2	ASSSILAAGDNEQF
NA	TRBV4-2	ASSQGQGNEKLF
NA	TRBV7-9	ASTRTAGQPQH
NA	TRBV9	ASSVTSGTNNEQF